This paragraph reports one T cell receptor (beta chain). Antigen: not known. What was amplified from RNA transcripts were TCR beta CDR3 regions. In the first-round RT-PCR of the TCR CDR3, the HTBI primer set was used. TCRdb passed the multiplex PCR reads through MiXCR, listing each CDR3 protein once. The table shows a few hundred thousand distinct CDR3 sequences, with roughly 14% occurring only once. Every diagnosis used clinical symptoms, serum thyroxine and TRAb, thyroid ultrasound and orbital computed tomography. This CDR3 contains 12 residues. The ends were cut back, 1 base at V and 5 bases at J, with 5 bases in the middle. The germline gives CDR1 LNHNV, CDR2 YYDKDF (reference sequence). The source of the sample is a study of T cells in Graves' hyperthyroidism and ophthalmopathy. About the study: Staff took peripheral blood when the initial diagnosis was made, before any treatment began. Study observations and caveats: Median prediction lead before ophthalmopathy onset was around seven months with the model. Blood also showed most of the thyroid clonotypes that were expanded above 0.001.

This clonotype was sampled from a man aged 25-45 years with Graves' hyperthyroidism that later progressed to Graves' ophthalmopathy. The sequenced sample was blood. The chain has TRBV15 and TRBJ2-5; D ambiguous. CDR3 residues: CATSRVPETQYF. The CDR3 DNA reads TGTGCCACCAGCAGAGTTCCCGAGACCCAGTACTTC. Supplemented by reference TRBV15 and TRBJ2-5, the full variable domain reads DAMVIQNPRYQVTQFGKPVTLSCSQTLNHNVMYWYQQKSSQAPKLLFHYYDKDFNNEADTPDNFQSRRPNTSFCFLDIRSPGLGDTAMYLCATSRVPETQYFGPGTRLLVL.